This T cell receptor (beta chain) was recorded in a study of OX40 agonist ivuxolimab in advanced cancers. Clones were sequenced by immunoSEQ multiplex PCR, and TCRdb holds only the in-frame ones, with some missing. The sample contains approximately 25,000 clones, around 79% of which appear only once. Trimming pared 0 bases from V and 7 bases from J, leaving 13 bases between. This CDR3 is 14 amino acids long. The V gene's germline CDR1 is SGHVS and CDR2 FNYEAQ. This sequence was found in an adult with an advanced solid tumor such as melanoma, head and neck, liver or kidney cancer. This specimen was CD4+ or CD8+ T cells sorted from blood, taken in a trial of the OX40 agonist ivuxolimab. V gene TRBV7-6 combines with J gene TRBJ2-7; possible D gene TRBD1, 5 bases. CDR3 residues: CASSLALSPGEQYF. The CDR3 DNA sequence: TGTGCCAGCAGCTTAGCGCTATCCCCAGGGGAGCAGTACTTC.